The 10 T cell receptor beta chains below come from one sample, sequenced in a study of shared clonotypes between healthy human individuals. Naive CD8 cells were CD45RO-negative, positively selected for CCR7, excluding terminally differentiated effector memory CD45RA+ cells. Here immunoSEQ multiplex PCR was the method, and the copy in TCRdb shows in-frame clones only, minus some. Of about 2 million clones detected, 85% to 95% appear once; the ten largest clones hold 0.95% to 1.5%. The sample was naive CD8+ T cells sorted from blood. These receptors originate from a man between 18 and 35 years old in good health.

The CDR3 nucleotides read TGTGCCAGCAGCTTAGGGACAGGGGGCTTATACAATGAGCAGTTCTTC. Its protein product is CASSLGTGGLYNEQFF. The rearrangement links TRBV11-2 to TRBJ2-1, with 11 bases aligning to TRBD1. CDR1 SGHAT and CDR2 FQNNGV come from the germline V gene. Trimming cost V 1 base and J 4 bases; bases outside gene matches: 3. This CDR3 has 16 residues.

The chain combines TRBV6-5 with TRBJ2-3; D unclear. Germline CDR1 and CDR2: MNHEY and SVGAGI. The CDR3 extends over 15 amino acids. Between the trimmed V and J ends, which lost 6 bases and 1 base, there was a span of 14 bases. The CDR3 here is CASSHKVRGTDTQYF. In nucleotides, the CDR3 is TGTGCCAGCAGCCACAAAGTTCGGGGCACAGATACGCAGTATTTT.

J is TRBJ1-2 and V is TRBV4-1, with D possibly being TRBD1 (6 bases). Deletions cut 0 bases from V and 2 bases from J, with 10 bases between. Looked up from germline, CDR1 is MGHRA and CDR2 is YSYEKL. The CDR3 covers 15 residues. The CDR3 sequence: CASSQEDRVNYGYTF. The CDR3 DNA sequence: TGCGCCAGCAGCCAAGAGGACAGAGTAAACTATGGCTACACCTTC.

The CDR3 coding sequence is TGCAGCGTTGGGGGGACCGACCTGGAGGGCTACACCTTC. It translates to CSVGGTDLEGYTF. J is TRBJ1-2 and V is TRBV29-1, with D perhaps TRBD1 (5 bases). The germline gives CDR1 SQVTM, CDR2 ANQGSEA. V was clipped by 4 bases and J by 8 bases, with 17 bases between them. The length of the CDR3 is 13 residues.

The chain employs TRBV27 and TRBJ2-7; perhaps TRBD1 as D (6 bases). The CDR3 spans 13 residues. V was trimmed by 5 bases and J by 2 bases, leaving 10 bases between them. Germline V gene data show CDR1 as MNHEY and CDR2 as SMNVEV (reference sequence). This chain's CDR3 is CASSDQGPYEQYF. CDR3 DNA sequence: TGTGCCAGCAGTGATCAGGGGCCCTACGAGCAGTACTTC.

This clone was counted at least ten times. The chain carries TRBV7-2 and TRBJ2-7; D unclear. CDR1 and CDR2 (germline): SGHTA, FQGNSA. The V end was cut by 0 bases, the J end by 1 base, with 4 bases between. The CDR3 covers 13 residues. Here the CDR3 DNA reads TGTGCCAGCAGCTTAGCCCAGTCCTACGAGCAGTACTTC. Amino acid sequence: CASSLAQSYEQYF.

About this clone itself: Other DNA sequences from this sample encode an identical CDR3 as well. The genes are TRBV6-5 and TRBJ2-7, with D possibly TRBD2 on 5 matching bases. V dropped 2 bases and J dropped 2 bases, with 7 bases sitting between them. The germline V gene has CDR1 MNHEY and CDR2 SVGAGI. The CDR3 is 13 amino acids. CDR3 DNA sequence: TGTGCCAGCAGTTACAGCGGCCCCTACGAGCAGTACTTC. It yields the protein CASSYSGPYEQYF.

The chain has TRBV6-1 and TRBJ1-2, with 8 bases identical to TRBD1. Germline V lookup: CDR1 MNHNS, CDR2 SASEGT. The CDR3 loop spans 10 amino acids. V shed 10 bases, J shed 11 bases, and the junction held 6 bases outside the gene matches. This CDR3 is CATSTGEYTF. The CDR3 nucleotides are TGTGCCACCTCGACAGGGGAATACACCTTC.

CDR3 sequence: CAWSVLFPQQDEKLFF. CDR3 coding DNA: TGTGCCTGGAGTGTATTGTTCCCGCAACAAGATGAAAAACTGTTTTTT. The chain joins TRBV30 to TRBJ1-4; no firm D call. This CDR3 has 16 residues. V lost 0 bases, J lost 6 bases, and 17 bases lay in between. In germline, CDR1 is GTSNPN, CDR2 SVGIG (reference sequence).

This chain uses TRBV6-5 with TRBJ2-7; 7 bases map to TRBD1. V dropped 7 bases and J dropped 0; count of bases not matched to a gene: 6. This CDR3 has 14 residues. Germline V gene lookup returns CDR1 MNHEY and CDR2 SVGAGI. CDR3 nucleotide sequence: TGTGCCAGCACCGCGGACAGGAGCTCCTACGAGCAGTACTTC. Protein product: CASTADRSSYEQYF.